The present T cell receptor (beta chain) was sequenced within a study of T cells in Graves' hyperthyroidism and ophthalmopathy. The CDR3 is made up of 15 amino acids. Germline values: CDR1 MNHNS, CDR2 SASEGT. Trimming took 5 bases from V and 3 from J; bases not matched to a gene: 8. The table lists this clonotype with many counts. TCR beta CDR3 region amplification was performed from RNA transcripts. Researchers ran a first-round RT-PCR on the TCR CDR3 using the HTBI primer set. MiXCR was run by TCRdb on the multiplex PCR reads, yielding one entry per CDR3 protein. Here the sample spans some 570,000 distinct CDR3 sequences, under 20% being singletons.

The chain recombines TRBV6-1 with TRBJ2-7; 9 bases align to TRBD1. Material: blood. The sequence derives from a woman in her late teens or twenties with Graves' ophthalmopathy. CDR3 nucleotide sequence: TGTGCCAGCAGTCCGGTGGGGACAGGGATCTACGAGCAGTACTTC. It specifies CASSPVGTGIYEQYF.